This TCR beta chain was obtained from a study of blood T cells in healthy people across ages. For the second PCR, which ran for about 6 to 12 cycles, a sample-barcoded 5' primer and a J-beta primer mix were used. TCRdb reprocessed the 5' RACE reads with MiXCR, giving one entry per CDR3 protein. In the table there are some 1.5 million distinct CDR3 sequences, under 30% of which are singletons. Trimming removed 10 bases at V and 2 bases at J, with 22 bases between. Germline-derived CDR1 and CDR2 are ENHRY and SYGVKD. The CDR3 loop spans 16 amino acids. Concerning this clonotype itself: Its specificity is unknown.

General study results and limits: PBMC samples, being unsorted, prevented any conclusive comparison of naive and antigen-experienced cells. There was no known CMV status for donors, so expanded clonotype changes were possibly confounded.

The receptor comes from a woman aged 25 to 39 in good health. V is TRBV10-3 and J is TRBJ2-3; D not resolved. Source material: blood. CDR3 protein: CATSSGMGLVTDTQYF. In DNA form, the CDR3 reads TGTGCCACCTCTAGTGGGATGGGCTTGGTCACAGATACGCAGTATTTT.